These 10 T cell receptor beta chains were sequenced from one sample in a study of T cells expressing NK-cell markers. TCRdb re-called the 5' RACE reads, yielding one record per CDR3 amino acid sequence without DNA. The repertoire table contains about 430,000 distinct CDR3 sequences. The sample consisted of blood T cells: a sorted CD56 or NKG2C T cell subset, CD4+ or CD8+ T cells, or bulk PBMC T cells (not recorded which). The origin of the receptors is a woman between 45 and 60 years old in good health.

The chain employs TRBV30 and TRBJ2-1; TCRdb's D gene call, TRBD2, goes unchecked for lack of DNA. The CDR3 has 15 amino acids. Germline V gives CDR1 GTSNPN, CDR2 SVGIG (reference sequence). The chain's CDR3 is CAWSVQLAGANEQFF.

V gene TRBV7-8 combines with J gene TRBJ2-7; TCRdb's D gene call, TRBD1, goes unchecked for lack of DNA. The CDR3 loop spans 15 amino acids. CDR1 is SGHVS and CDR2 is FQNEAQ in the germline V gene. CDR3: CASSIPGFKAYEQYF. Looking up the rest from reference TRBV7-8 and TRBJ2-7 gives the full variable domain: GAGVSQSPRYKVAKRGQDVALRCDPISGHVSLFWYQQALGQGPEFLTYFQNEAQLDKSGLPSDRFFAERPEGSVSTLKIQRTQQEDSAVYLCASSIPGFKAYEQYFGPGTRLTVT.

The V gene is TRBV18, the J gene TRBJ2-7; without DNA, the TCRdb call of TRBD1 cannot be checked. Germline-derived CDR1 and CDR2 are KGHSH and LQKENI. The CDR3 spans 16 residues. The CDR3 reads CASSPPAGTGNFEQYF.

V is TRBV4-2 and J is TRBJ1-1; checking the TCRdb D call of TRBD1 is not possible without DNA. CDR3 length: 15 residues. CDR1 and CDR2 from the germline V gene are LGHNA and YNFKEQ. The CDR3 sequence: CASSQGQGGHTEAFF.

The J gene is TRBJ2-7, the V gene TRBV11-2. Germline V gene sequence: CDR1 SGHAT, CDR2 FQNNGV. The CDR3 spans 13 residues. CDR3 region: CASSLLHSYEQYF.

This sequence joins TRBV7-2 and TRBJ2-3; TCRdb gives TRBD1 as the D gene, but with no DNA this cannot be confirmed. Germline V gene lookup returns CDR1 SGHTA and CDR2 FQGNSA. This CDR3 is built from 15 residues. Here the CDR3 reads CASSPRGIGTDTQYF.

V usage is TRBV5-6 and J usage is TRBJ1-3. Germline V gene data show CDR1 as SGHDT and CDR2 as YYEEEE. The CDR3 contains 15 residues. This chain's CDR3 is CASSWGLLTGNTIYF.

The chain is built from TRBV12-3 or TRBV12-4 and TRBJ2-3; no DNA is available, so the TRBD1 call from TCRdb remains unchecked. The CDR3 is 14 amino acids. CDR3 amino acids: CASSFSDRSDTQYF.

CDR3 region: CASSPQPPRIGFNEQFF. The J gene is TRBJ2-1, the V gene TRBV7-9; TCRdb's D call of TRBD1 is untestable without DNA. The length of the CDR3 is 17 residues. Germline CDR1 is SEHNR and CDR2 is FQNEAQ (reference sequence). Full variable domain (missing parts from reference TRBV7-9 and TRBJ2-1): DTGVSQNPRHKITKRGQNVTFRCDPISEHNRLYWYRQTLGQGPEFLTYFQNEAQLEKSRLLSDRFSAERPKGSFSTLEIQRTEQGDSAMYLCASSPQPPRIGFNEQFFGPGTRLTVL.

V and J are TRBV9 and TRBJ2-5; TCRdb's D call of TRBD2 is untestable without DNA. The length of the CDR3 is 13 residues. Germline CDR1 SGDLS, CDR2 YYNGEE. The CDR3 reads CASGRADGETQYF.